This TCR beta chain was captured in a study of cytomegalovirus exposure and HLA in healthy donors. Study at large: Caucasian-associated ancestry cluster membership applied to 75% to 85% of 398 genotyped donors.

This clone was recorded once. At one end, the junction sequence differs from germline, possibly due to a read error. The PCR employed 60 Vbeta primers together with 13 Jbeta primers. The repertoire was sequenced with immunoSEQ multiplex PCR; TCRdb's copy has only in-frame clones and lacks some. This sample has about 250,000 clones; roughly 70% occur once, and the top ten carry under 3%. Germline V lookup: CDR1 SQVTM, CDR2 ANQGSEA. The length of the CDR3 is 14 residues. These donors counted as nominally healthy when sampled, but unrecorded immune exposures were likely. Sample: PBMCs. V is TRBV29-1 and J is TRBJ1-4; no definite D call. This receptor was taken from a female donor in good health and CMV-seronegative. The CDR3 loop reads CSVEDRRHGEKPFF. DNA for the CDR3: TGCAGCGTTGAAGATCGGCGTCACGGGGAAAAACCGTTTTTT.